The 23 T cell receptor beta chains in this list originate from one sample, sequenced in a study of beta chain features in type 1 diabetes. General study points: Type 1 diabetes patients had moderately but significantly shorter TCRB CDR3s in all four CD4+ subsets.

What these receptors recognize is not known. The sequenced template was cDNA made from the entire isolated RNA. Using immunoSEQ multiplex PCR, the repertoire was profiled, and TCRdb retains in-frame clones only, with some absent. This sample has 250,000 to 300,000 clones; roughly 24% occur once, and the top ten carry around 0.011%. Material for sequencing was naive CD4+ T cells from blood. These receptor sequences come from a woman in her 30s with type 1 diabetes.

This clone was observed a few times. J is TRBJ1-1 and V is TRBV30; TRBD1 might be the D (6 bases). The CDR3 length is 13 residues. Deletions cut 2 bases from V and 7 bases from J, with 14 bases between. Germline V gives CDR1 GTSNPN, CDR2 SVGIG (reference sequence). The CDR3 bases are TGTGCCTGGAGTAGTTTCGGACAGAGTGAAGCTTTCTTT. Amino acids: CAWSSFGQSEAFF. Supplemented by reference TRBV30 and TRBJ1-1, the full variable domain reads SQTIHQWPATLVQPVGSPLSLECTVEGTSNPNLYWYRQAAGRGLQLLFYSVGIGQISSEVPQNLSASRPQDRQFILSSKKLLLSDSGFYLCAWSSFGQSEAFFGQGTRLTVV.

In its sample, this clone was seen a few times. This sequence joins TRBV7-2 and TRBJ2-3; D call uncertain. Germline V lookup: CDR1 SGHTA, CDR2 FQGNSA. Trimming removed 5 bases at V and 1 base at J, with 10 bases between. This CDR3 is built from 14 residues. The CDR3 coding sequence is TGTGCCAGCAGCCCGCGGCTAGGCACAGATACGCAGTATTTT. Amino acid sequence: CASSPRLGTDTQYF.

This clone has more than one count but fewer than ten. The CDR3 DNA follows: TGCGCCAGCAGCCGCTTGCGATCAGGTTTACGCACTGAAGCTTTCTTT. As protein: CASSRLRSGLRTEAFF. The V and J genes are TRBV4-1 and TRBJ1-1; D is uncertain. Germline V gene sequence: CDR1 MGHRA, CDR2 YSYEKL. V was trimmed by 4 bases and J by 4 bases, leaving 19 bases between them. The CDR3 consists of 16 residues.

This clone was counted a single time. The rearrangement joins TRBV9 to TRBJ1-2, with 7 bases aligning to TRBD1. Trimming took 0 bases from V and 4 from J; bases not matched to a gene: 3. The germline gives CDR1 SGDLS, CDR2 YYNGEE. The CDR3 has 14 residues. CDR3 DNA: TGTGCCAGCAGCGTAGCGGCAGGGGGCTATGGCTACACCTTC. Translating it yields CASSVAAGGYGYTF.

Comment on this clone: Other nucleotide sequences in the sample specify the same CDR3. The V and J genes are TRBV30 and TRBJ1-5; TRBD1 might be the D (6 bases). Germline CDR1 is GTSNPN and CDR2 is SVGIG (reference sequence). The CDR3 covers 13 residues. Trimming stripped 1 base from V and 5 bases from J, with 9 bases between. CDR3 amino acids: CAWSGTVDQPQHF. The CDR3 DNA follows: TGTGCCTGGAGTGGGACAGTCGATCAGCCCCAGCATTTT.

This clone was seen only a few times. CDR3 residues: CSATRDRGLTGELFF. CDR3 sequence (DNA): TGCAGCGCTACCCGAGACAGGGGGCTGACCGGGGAGCTGTTTTTT. This chain uses TRBV29-1 with TRBJ2-2; 10 bases are shared with TRBD1. Germline loops: CDR1 SQVTM, CDR2 ANQGSEA. Losses at the gene ends were 7 bases for V and 5 bases for J; bases not matched to a gene: 10. The CDR3 totals 15 residues.

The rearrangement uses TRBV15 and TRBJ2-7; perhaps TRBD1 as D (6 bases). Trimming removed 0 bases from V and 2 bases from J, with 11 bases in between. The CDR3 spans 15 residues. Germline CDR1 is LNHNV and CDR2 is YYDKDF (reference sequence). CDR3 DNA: TGTGCCACCAGCAGAGACACTACAGGGACCTACGAGCAGTACTTC. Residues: CATSRDTTGTYEQYF.

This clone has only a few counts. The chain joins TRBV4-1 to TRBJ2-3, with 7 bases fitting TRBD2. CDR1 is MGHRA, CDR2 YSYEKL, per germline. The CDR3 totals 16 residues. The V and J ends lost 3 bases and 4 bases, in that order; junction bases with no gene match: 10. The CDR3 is CASSQLGRERPDTQYF. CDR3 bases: TGCGCCAGCAGCCAGCTAGGGCGGGAGAGGCCAGATACGCAGTATTTT.

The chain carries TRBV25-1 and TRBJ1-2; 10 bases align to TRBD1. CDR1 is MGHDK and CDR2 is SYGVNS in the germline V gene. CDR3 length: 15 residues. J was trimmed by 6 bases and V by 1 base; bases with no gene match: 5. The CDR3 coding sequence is TGTGCCAGCAGTGAATCCGGGACAGGGGACGATGGCTACACCTTC. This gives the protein CASSESGTGDDGYTF.

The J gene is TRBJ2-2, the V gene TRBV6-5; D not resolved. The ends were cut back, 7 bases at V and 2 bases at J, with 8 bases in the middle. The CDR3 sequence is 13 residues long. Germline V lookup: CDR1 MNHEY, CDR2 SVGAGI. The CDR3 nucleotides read TGTGCCAGCAAAGTAGAAAACACCGGGGAGCTGTTTTTT. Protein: CASKVENTGELFF.

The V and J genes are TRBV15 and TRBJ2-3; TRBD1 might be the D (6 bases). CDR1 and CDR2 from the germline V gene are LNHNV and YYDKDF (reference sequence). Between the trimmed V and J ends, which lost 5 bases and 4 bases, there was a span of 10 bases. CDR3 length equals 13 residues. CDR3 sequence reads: CATSVNRADTQYF. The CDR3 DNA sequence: TGTGCCACCAGCGTTAACAGGGCAGATACGCAGTATTTT. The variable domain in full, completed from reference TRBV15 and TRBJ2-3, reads DAMVIQNPRYQVTQFGKPVTLSCSQTLNHNVMYWYQQKSSQAPKLLFHYYDKDFNNEADTPDNFQSRRPNTSFCFLDIRSPGLGDTAMYLCATSVNRADTQYFGPGTRLTVL.

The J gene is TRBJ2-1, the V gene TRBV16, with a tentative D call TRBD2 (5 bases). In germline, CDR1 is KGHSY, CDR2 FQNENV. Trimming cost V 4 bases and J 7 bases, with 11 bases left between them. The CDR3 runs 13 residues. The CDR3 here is CASSLFSENEQFF. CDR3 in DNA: TGTGCCAGCAGCCTGTTTAGCGAGAATGAGCAGTTCTTC. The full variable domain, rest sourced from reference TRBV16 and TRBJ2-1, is GEEVAQTPKHLVRGEGQKAKLYCAPIKGHSYVFWYQQVLKNEFKFLISFQNENVFDETGMPKERFSAKCLPNSPCSLEIQATKLEDSAVYFCASSLFSENEQFFGPGTRLTVL.

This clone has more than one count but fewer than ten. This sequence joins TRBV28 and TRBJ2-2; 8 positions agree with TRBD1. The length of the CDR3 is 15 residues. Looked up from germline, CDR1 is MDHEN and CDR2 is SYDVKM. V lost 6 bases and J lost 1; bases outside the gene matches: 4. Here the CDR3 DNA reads TGTGCCAGCAGCCCCGGGACAGGGAACACCGGGGAGCTGTTTTTT. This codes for CASSPGTGNTGELFF.

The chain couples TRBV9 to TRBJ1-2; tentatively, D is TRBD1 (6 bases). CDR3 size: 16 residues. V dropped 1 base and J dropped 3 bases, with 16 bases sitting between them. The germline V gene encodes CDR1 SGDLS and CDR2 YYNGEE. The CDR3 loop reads CASSVPSPQGYYGYTF. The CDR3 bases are TGTGCCAGCAGCGTACCCTCGCCCCAGGGGTACTATGGCTACACCTTC.

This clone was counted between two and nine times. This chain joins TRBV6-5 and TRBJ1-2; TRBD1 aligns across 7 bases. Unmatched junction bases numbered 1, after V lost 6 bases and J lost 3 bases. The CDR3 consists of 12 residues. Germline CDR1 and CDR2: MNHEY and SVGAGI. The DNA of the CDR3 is TGTGCCAGCAGAGACAGGGACTATGGCTACACCTTC. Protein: CASRDRDYGYTF.

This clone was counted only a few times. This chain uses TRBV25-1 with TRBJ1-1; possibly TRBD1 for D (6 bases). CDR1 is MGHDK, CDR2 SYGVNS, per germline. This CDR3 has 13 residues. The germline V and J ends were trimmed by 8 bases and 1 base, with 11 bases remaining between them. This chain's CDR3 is CASRRTANTEAFF. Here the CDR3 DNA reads TGTGCCAGCCGAAGGACAGCGAACACTGAAGCTTTCTTT.

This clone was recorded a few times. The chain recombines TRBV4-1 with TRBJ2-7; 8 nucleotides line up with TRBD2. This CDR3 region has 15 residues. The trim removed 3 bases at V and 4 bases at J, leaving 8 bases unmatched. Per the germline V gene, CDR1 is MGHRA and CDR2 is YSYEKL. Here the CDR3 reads CASSQDGTRKYEQYF. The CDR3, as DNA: TGCGCCAGCAGCCAGGACGGGACTAGAAAGTACGAGCAGTACTTC.

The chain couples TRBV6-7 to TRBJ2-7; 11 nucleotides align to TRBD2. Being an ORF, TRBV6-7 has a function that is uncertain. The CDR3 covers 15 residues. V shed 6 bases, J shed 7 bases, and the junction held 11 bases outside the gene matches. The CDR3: CASRTTGTSGEEQYF. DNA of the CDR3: TGTGCCAGCAGAACAACCGGGACTAGCGGCGAGGAGCAGTACTTC.

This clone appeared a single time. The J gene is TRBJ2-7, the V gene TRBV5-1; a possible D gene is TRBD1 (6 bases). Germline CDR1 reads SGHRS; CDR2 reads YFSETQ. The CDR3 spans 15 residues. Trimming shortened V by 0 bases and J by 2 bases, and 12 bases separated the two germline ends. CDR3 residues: CASSLVQGETYEQYF. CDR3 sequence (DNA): TGCGCCAGCAGCTTGGTACAGGGCGAAACCTACGAGCAGTACTTC.

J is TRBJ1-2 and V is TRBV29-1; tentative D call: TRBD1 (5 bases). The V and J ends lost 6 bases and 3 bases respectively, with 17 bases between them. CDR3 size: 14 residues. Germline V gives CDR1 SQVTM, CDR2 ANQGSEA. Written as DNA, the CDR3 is TGCAGCGTCTCAGGGACTTCATTGGACTATGGCTACACCTTC. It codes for CSVSGTSLDYGYTF.

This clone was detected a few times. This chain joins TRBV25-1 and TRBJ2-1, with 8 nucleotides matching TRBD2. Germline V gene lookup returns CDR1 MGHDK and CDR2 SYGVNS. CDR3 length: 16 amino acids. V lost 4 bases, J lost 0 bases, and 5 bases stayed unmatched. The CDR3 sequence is CASSVLGTSSYNEQFF. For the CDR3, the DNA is TGTGCCAGCAGTGTACTCGGGACTAGCTCCTACAATGAGCAGTTCTTC.

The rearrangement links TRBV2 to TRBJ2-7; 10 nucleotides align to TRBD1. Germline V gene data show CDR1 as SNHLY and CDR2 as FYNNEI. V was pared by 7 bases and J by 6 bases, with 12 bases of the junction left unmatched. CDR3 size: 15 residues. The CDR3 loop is CASTLTGGVAGEQYF. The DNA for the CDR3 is TGTGCCAGCACTCTGACAGGGGGCGTTGCGGGCGAGCAGTACTTC.

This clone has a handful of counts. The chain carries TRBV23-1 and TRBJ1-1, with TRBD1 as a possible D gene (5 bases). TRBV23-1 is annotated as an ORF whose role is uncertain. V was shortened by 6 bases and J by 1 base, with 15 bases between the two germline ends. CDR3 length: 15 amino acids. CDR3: CASSQTAGPNTEAFF. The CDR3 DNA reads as TGCGCCAGCAGCCAGACGGCGGGGCCGAACACTGAAGCTTTCTTT.